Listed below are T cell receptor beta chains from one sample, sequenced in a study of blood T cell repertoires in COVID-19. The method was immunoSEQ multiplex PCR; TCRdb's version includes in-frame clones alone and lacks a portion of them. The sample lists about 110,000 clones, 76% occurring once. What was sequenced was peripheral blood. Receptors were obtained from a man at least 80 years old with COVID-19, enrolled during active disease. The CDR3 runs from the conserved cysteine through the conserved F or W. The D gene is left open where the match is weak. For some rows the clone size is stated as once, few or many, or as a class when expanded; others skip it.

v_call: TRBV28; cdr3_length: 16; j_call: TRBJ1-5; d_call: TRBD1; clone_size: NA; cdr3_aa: CASTNQGVPSNQPQHF; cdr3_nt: TGTGCCAGCACTAACCAGGGGGTTCCCTCCAATCAGCCCCAGCATTTT
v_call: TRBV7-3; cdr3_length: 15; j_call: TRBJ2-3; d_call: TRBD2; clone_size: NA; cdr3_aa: CASSERETYTDTQYF; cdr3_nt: TGTGCCAGCAGCGAGCGGGAGACCTACACAGATACGCAGTATTTT
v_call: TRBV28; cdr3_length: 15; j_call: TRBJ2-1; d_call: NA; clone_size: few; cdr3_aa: CASSDQSGAYNEQFF; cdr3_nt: TGTGCCAGCTCCGACCAATCCGGGGCCTACAATGAGCAGTTCTTC
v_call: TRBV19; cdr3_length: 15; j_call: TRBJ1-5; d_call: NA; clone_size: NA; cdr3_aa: CASRPTDRPNQPQHF; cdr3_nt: TGTGCCAGTAGGCCCACGGACAGACCCAATCAGCCCCAGCATTTT
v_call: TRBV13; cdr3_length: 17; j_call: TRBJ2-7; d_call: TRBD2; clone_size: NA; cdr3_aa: CASSLDGARESVYEQYF; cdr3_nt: TGTGCCAGCAGCTTAGACGGGGCGCGGGAGTCGGTCTACGAGCAGTACTTC
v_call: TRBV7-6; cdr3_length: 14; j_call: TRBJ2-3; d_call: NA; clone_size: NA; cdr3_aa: CASSSWTDVDTQYF; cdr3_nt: TGTGCCAGCAGCTCCTGGACTGATGTGGATACGCAGTATTTT
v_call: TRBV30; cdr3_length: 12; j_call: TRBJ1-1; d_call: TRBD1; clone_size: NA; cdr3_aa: CAWSAGTAEAFF; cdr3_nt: TGTGCCTGGAGCGCCGGGACAGCCGAAGCTTTCTTT
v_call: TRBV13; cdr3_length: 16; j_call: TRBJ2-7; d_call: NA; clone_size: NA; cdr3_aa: CASSLGPWTSRNEQYF; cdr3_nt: TGTGCCAGCAGCTTAGGCCCTTGGACTTCAAGGAACGAGCAGTACTTC
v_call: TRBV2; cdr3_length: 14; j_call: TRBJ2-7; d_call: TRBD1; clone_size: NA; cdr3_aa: CASSSGQGGNEQYF; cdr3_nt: TGTGCCAGCAGCTCGGGACAGGGAGGCAACGAGCAGTACTTC
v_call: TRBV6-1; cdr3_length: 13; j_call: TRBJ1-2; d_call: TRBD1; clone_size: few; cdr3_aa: CASSETGDYGYTF; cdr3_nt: TGTGCCAGCAGTGAAACAGGGGACTATGGCTACACCTTC
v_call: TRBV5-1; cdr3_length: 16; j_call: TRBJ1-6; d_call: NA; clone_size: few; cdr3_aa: CASSLVLAGMNSPLHF; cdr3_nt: TGCGCCAGCAGCTTGGTTCTGGCAGGGATGAATTCACCCCTCCACTTT
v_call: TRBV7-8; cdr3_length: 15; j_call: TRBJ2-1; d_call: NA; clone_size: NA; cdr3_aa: CASSPGSTSYNEQFF; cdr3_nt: TGTGCCAGCAGCCCGGGTTCCACCTCCTACAATGAGCAGTTCTTC
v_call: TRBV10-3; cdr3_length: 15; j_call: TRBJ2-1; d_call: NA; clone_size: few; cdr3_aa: CAPERFRDCGDEQFF; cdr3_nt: TGTGCCCCCGAGAGGTTTAGGGACTGCGGGGATGAGCAGTTCTTC
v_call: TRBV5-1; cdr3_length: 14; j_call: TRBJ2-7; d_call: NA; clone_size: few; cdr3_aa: CASSETASSYEQYF; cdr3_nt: TGCGCCAGCAGCGAGACAGCGAGCTCCTACGAGCAGTACTTC
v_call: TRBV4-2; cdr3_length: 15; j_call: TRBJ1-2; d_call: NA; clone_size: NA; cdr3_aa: CASSQDMGGGYGYTF; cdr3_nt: TGTGCCAGCAGCCAAGATATGGGAGGGGGCTATGGCTACACCTTC
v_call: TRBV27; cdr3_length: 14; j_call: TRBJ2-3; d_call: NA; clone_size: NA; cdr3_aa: CASSLGGETDTQYF; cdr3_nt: TGTGCCAGCAGTTTAGGGGGCGAGACAGATACGCAGTATTTT
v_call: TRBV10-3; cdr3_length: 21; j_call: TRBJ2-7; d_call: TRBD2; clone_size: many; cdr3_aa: CAISETSGQGGPSGRRYEQYF; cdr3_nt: TGTGCCATCAGTGAGACCTCCGGACAGGGCGGGCCTAGCGGGAGAAGATACGAGCAGTACTTC
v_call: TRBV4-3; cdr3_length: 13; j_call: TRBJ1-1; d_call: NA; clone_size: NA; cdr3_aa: CASSTRVGTEAFF; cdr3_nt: TGCGCCAGCAGCACCAGGGTAGGCACTGAAGCTTTCTTT
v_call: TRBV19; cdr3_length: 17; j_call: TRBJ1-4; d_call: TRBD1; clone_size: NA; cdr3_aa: CASSFFSADRGILKTVF; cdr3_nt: TGTGCCAGTAGTTTTTTCTCGGCCGACAGGGGAATACTCAAAACTGTTTTT
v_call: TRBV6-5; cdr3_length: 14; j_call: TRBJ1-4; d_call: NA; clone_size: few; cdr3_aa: CASSLTRDGEKLFF; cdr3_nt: TGTGCCAGCAGTTTGACCCGGGATGGTGAAAAACTGTTTTTT
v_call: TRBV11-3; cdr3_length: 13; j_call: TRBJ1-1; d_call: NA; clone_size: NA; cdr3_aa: CASSLDRGTEAFF; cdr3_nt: TGTGCCAGCAGCTTAGATCGGGGAACTGAAGCTTTCTTT
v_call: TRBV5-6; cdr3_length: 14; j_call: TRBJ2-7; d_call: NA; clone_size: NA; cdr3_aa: CASSLPGSSYEQYF; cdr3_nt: TGTGCCAGCAGCTTGCCGGGTTCCTCCTACGAGCAGTACTTC
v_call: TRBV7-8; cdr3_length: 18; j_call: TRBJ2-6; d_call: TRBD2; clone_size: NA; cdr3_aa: CASSRPGLAEPGANVLTF; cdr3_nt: TGTGCCAGCAGCCGCCCGGGACTAGCAGAACCTGGGGCCAACGTCCTGACTTTC
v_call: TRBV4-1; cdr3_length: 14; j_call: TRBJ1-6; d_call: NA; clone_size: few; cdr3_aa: CASSQGDGGSPLHF; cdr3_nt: TGCGCCAGCAGCCAAGGAGATGGGGGGTCACCCCTCCACTTT
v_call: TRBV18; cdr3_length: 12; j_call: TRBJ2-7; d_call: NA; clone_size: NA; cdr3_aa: CASSRGTYEQYF; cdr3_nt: TGTGCCAGCTCAAGGGGCACCTACGAGCAGTACTTC
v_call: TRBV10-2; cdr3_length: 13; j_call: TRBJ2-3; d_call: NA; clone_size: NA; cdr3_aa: CASRGPSTDTQYF; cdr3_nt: TGCGCCAGCAGGGGGCCTAGCACAGATACGCAGTATTTT
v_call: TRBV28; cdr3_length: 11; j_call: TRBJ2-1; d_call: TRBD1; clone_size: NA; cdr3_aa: CASSVTGAQFF; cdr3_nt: TGTGCCAGCAGCGTGACAGGGGCGCAGTTCTTC
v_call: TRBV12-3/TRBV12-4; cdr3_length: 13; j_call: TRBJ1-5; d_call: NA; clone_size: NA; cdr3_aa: CASSLRDYQPQHF; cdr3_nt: TGTGCCAGCAGTTTACGGGACTATCAGCCCCAGCATTTT
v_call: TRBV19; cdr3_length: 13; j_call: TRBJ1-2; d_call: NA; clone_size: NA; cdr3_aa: CASSPRVFYGYTF; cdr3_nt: TGTGCCAGTAGTCCTCGGGTCTTCTATGGCTACACCTTC
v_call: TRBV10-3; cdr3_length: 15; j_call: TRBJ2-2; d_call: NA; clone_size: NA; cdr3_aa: CAISESVSVTGELFF; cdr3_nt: TGTGCCATCAGTGAGTCCGTGTCAGTCACCGGGGAGCTGTTTTTT
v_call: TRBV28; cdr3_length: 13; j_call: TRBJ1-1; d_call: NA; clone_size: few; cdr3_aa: CASKLGANTEAFF; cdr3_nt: TGTGCCAGCAAGTTAGGGGCTAACACTGAAGCTTTCTTT
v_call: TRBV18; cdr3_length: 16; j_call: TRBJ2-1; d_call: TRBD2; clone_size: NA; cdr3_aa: CASFTRAGGNHNEQFF; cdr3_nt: TGTGCCAGCTTCACACGGGCGGGAGGAAACCACAATGAGCAGTTCTTC
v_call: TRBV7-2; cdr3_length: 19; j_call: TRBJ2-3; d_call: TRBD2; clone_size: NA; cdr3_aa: CASSRTGLAGTISTDTQYF; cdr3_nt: TGTGCCAGCAGCCGCACGGGACTAGCGGGAACGATTAGCACAGATACGCAGTATTTT
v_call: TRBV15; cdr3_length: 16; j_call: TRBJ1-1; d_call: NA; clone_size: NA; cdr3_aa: CATSREGVRVNTEAFF; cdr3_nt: TGTGCCACCAGCAGAGAAGGGGTCAGGGTGAACACTGAAGCTTTCTTT
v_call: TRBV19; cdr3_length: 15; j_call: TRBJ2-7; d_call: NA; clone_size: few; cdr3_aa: CASSRDILLSYEQYF; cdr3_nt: TGTGCCAGTAGCCGAGACATCTTACTCTCCTACGAGCAGTACTTC
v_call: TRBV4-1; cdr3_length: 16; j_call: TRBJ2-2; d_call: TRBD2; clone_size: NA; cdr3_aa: CASSPGLAGNTGELFF; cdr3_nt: TGCGCCAGCAGCCCGGGACTAGCGGGAAACACCGGGGAGCTGTTTTTT
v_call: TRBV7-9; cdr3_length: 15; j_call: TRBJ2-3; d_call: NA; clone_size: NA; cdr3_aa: CASSLGASGTDTQYF; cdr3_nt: TGTGCCAGCAGCTTAGGGGCTAGCGGCACAGATACGCAGTATTTT
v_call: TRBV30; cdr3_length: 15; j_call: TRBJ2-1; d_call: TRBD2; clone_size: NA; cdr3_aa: CAWRGMAGALYEQFF; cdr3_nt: TGTGCCTGGAGGGGGATGGCGGGAGCGCTCTATGAGCAGTTCTTC
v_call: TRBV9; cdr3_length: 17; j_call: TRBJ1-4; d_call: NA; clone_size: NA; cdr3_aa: CASSPYGGAGTNEKLFF; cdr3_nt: TGTGCCAGCAGCCCCTATGGGGGGGCAGGAACTAATGAAAAACTGTTTTTT
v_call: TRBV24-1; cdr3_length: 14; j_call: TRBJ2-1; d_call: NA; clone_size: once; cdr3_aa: CATSDRSGFNEQFF; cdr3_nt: TGTGCCACCAGTGATAGATCCGGGTTCAATGAGCAGTTCTTC